The next 3 T cell receptor beta chains were all read from a single sample in a study of identical twins. MiXCR was run by TCRdb on the 5' RACE reads, yielding one entry per CDR3 protein. This sample has approximately 700,000 distinct CDR3 sequences, with about 20% found just once. This sample also belongs to another study, concerning T cells expressing NK-cell markers.

Sequences were obtained from PBMCs. The receptors derive from a woman younger than 35 in good health.

The chain recombines TRBV20-1 with TRBJ1-3, with a weak D call TRBD1 (5 bases). CDR3 length equals 13 residues. Trimming cost V 6 bases and J 4 bases, with 13 bases left between them. Germline values: CDR1 DFQATT, CDR2 SNEGSKA (reference sequence). CDR3 sequence: CSARRTPGNTIYF. DNA of the CDR3: TGCAGTGCCCGCCGGACACCAGGAAACACCATATATTTT.

This clonotype was counted only a few times. This rearrangement joins TRBV7-9 to TRBJ2-1, with a weak D call TRBD2 (6 bases). V was clipped by 1 base and J by 6 bases, with 19 bases between them. There are 17 residues in the CDR3. Per the germline V gene, CDR1 is SEHNR and CDR2 is FQNEAQ (reference sequence). The CDR3 loop is CASSLGASSSGSNEQFF. In nucleotides, the CDR3 is TGTGCCAGCAGCTTAGGGGCCTCGAGTAGCGGAAGCAATGAGCAGTTCTTC.

This chain joins TRBV6-1 and TRBJ2-5; D not certain. The CDR3 is made up of 13 amino acids. Between the trimmed V and J ends, which lost 7 bases and 4 bases, there was a span of 13 bases. Germline CDR1 MNHNS, CDR2 SASEGT. This chain's CDR3 is CASTMLGSETQYF. The CDR3 nucleotides read TGTGCCAGCACCATGCTGGGGTCAGAGACCCAGTACTTC.